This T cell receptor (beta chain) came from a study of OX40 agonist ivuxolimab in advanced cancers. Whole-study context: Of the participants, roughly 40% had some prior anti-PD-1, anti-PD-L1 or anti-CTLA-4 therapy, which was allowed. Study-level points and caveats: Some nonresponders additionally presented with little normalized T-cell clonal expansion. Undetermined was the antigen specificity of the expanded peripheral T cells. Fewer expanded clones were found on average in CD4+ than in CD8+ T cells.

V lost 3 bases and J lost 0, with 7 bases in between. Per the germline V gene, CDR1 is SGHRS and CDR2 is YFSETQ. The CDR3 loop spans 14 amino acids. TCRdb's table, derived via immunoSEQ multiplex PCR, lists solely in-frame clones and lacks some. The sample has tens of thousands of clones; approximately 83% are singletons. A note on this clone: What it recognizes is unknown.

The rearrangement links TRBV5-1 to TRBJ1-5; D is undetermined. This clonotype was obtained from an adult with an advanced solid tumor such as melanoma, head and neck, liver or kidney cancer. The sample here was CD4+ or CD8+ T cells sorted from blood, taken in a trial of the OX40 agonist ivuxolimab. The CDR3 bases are TGCGCCAGCAGCTCGGGAGATAGCAATCAGCCCCAGCATTTT. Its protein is CASSSGDSNQPQHF.